The following is a TCR beta chain sequence with its context. What it recognizes is unknown. This specimen comes from a study of cytomegalovirus exposure and HLA in healthy donors. Study-level points and caveats: In a later analysis, parvovirus B19, influenza, CMV and Epstein-Barr virus appeared linked to several top co-occurrence clusters. Investigators reported approximately 150 TCR beta chains as tied to cytomegalovirus. The later analysis indicated that the majority of CMV-associated TCR beta chains appeared HLA-restricted.

Both 60 Vbeta primers and 13 Jbeta primers went into the PCR. Assay: immunoSEQ multiplex PCR; the TCRdb copy retains only in-frame clones and omits some. The table has approximately 100,000 clones, about 80% seen once. Germline CDR1 and CDR2: MNHEY and SMNVEV (reference sequence). The V gene lost 6 bases and the J gene lost 4 bases, with 22 bases spanning the gap. This CDR3 has 17 amino acids. The sequencing sample was made of PBMCs. The clonotype was recovered from a female donor in good health and CMV-seronegative. J is TRBJ1-5 and V is TRBV27, with D possibly being TRBD1 (5 bases). The CDR3 loop is CASSDEPRGSYNQPQHF. Written as DNA, the CDR3 is TGTGCCAGCAGCGATGAACCTAGGGGATCCTATAATCAGCCCCAGCATTTT.